A selection of T cell receptor beta chains follows, all from one sample in a study of blood T cell repertoires in COVID-19. This table comes from immunoSEQ multiplex PCR, and its TCRdb copy is limited to in-frame clones, with some not included. The profile shows around 250,000 clones, approximately 84% of them singletons. Sequencing was performed on PBMCs or T cells enriched from blood (not recorded which). The receptors shown here come from a man aged 50 or older who had recovered from COVID-19. Each CDR3 is given with its conserved first and last residue. The D gene is left open where the match is weak. Not all rows give a size; the values are once, few, many and, for expanded clones, a class.

D gene: NA
J gene: TRBJ1-4
V gene: TRBV25-1
clone size: NA
CDR3 DNA: TGTGCCAGCAGTGAATGGGGACAACCGAATGAAAAACTGTTTTTT
CDR3 protein: CASSEWGQPNEKLFF

D gene: NA
J gene: TRBJ1-1
V gene: TRBV10-2
clone size: NA
CDR3 DNA: TGCGCCAGCAGCCAATTTGAGGTCACTGAAGCTTTCTTT
CDR3 protein: CASSQFEVTEAFF

D gene: TRBD1
J gene: TRBJ1-1
V gene: TRBV6-5
clone size: NA
CDR3 DNA: TGTGCCAGCAGTTACGTTGGCAGGGGGCTCACTGAAGCTTTCTTT
CDR3 protein: CASSYVGRGLTEAFF

D gene: NA
J gene: TRBJ1-5
V gene: TRBV11-2
clone size: NA
CDR3 DNA: TGTGCCAGCAGCTTAGGCGCGATCAATAGCAATCAGCCCCAGCATTTT
CDR3 protein: CASSLGAINSNQPQHF

D gene: NA
J gene: TRBJ2-5
V gene: TRBV25-1
clone size: NA
CDR3 DNA: TGTGCCAGCAGCCAGACAGGACTTAAAGAGACCCAGTACTTC
CDR3 protein: CASSQTGLKETQYF

D gene: NA
J gene: TRBJ1-1
V gene: TRBV14
clone size: NA
CDR3 DNA: TGTGCCAGCAGCCAAGTGGGCGATCTAGCTTTCTTT
CDR3 protein: CASSQVGDLAFF

D gene: TRBD1
J gene: TRBJ2-7
V gene: TRBV27
clone size: NA
CDR3 DNA: TGTGCCAGCAGTGGACCCGGGACAGTCCCCTACGAGCAGTACTTC
CDR3 protein: CASSGPGTVPYEQYF

D gene: NA
J gene: TRBJ1-3
V gene: TRBV6-5
clone size: NA
CDR3 DNA: TGTGCCAGCAGTTACCACGGTCGAGGTCTGGGAAACACCATATATTTT
CDR3 protein: CASSYHGRGLGNTIYF

D gene: NA
J gene: TRBJ2-1
V gene: TRBV3-1/TRBV3-2
clone size: once
CDR3 DNA: TGTGCCAGCAGCCCCCACGTAACCAGAGGCAATGAGCAGTTCTTC
CDR3 protein: CASSPHVTRGNEQFF

D gene: NA
J gene: TRBJ2-3
V gene: TRBV14
clone size: NA
CDR3 DNA: TGTGCCAGCAGCTATGGCAACCCCACAGATACGCAGTATTTT
CDR3 protein: CASSYGNPTDTQYF

D gene: NA
J gene: TRBJ2-7
V gene: TRBV6-5
clone size: once
CDR3 DNA: TGTGCCAGCGGGAGGACCTACGAGCAGTACTTC
CDR3 protein: CASGRTYEQYF

D gene: TRBD1
J gene: TRBJ2-7
V gene: TRBV6-2/TRBV6-3
clone size: NA
CDR3 DNA: TGTGCCAGCAGTAGCCGGGGACAGGGTCGTTCCTACGAGCAGTACTTC
CDR3 protein: CASSSRGQGRSYEQYF

D gene: NA
J gene: TRBJ2-7
V gene: TRBV7-9
clone size: NA
CDR3 DNA: TGTGCCAGCAGCTCAACCCGGCGCCGGGGGTACGAGCAGTACTTC
CDR3 protein: CASSSTRRRGYEQYF

D gene: TRBD1
J gene: TRBJ2-7
V gene: TRBV19
clone size: NA
CDR3 DNA: TGTGCCAGTAGTACGACAGGGGACTGGCTCTACGAGCAGTACTTC
CDR3 protein: CASSTTGDWLYEQYF

D gene: NA
J gene: TRBJ2-3
V gene: TRBV6-1
clone size: NA
CDR3 DNA: TGTGCCAGCAGTGAGCGCGGGATGCCCCCAGATACGCAGTATTTT
CDR3 protein: CASSERGMPPDTQYF

D gene: TRBD2
J gene: TRBJ2-3
V gene: TRBV19
clone size: NA
CDR3 DNA: TGTGCCAGTAGTAGCGGGAGGCCCAGCTATACGCAGTATTTT
CDR3 protein: CASSSGRPSYTQYF

D gene: NA
J gene: TRBJ1-6
V gene: TRBV27
clone size: few
CDR3 DNA: TGTGCCAGCAGTTTATCTGTCAGTTCACCCCTCCACTTT
CDR3 protein: CASSLSVSSPLHF

D gene: NA
J gene: TRBJ1-4
V gene: TRBV5-1
clone size: few
CDR3 DNA: TGCGCCAGCAGCCCGTCGTTGGGGAGTGAAAAACTGTTTTTT
CDR3 protein: CASSPSLGSEKLFF

D gene: TRBD2
J gene: TRBJ2-1
V gene: TRBV28
clone size: once
CDR3 DNA: TGTGCCAGCAGCCCCCGGCTAGGCGGGAGTATTAATGAGCAGTTCTTC
CDR3 protein: CASSPRLGGSINEQFF

D gene: NA
J gene: TRBJ2-1
V gene: TRBV30
clone size: NA
CDR3 DNA: TGTGCCTGGGCCGAGGAGGCGGGGCAGTTCTTC
CDR3 protein: CAWAEEAGQFF

D gene: NA
J gene: TRBJ1-1
V gene: TRBV27
clone size: NA
CDR3 DNA: TGTGCCAGCCGGAGGGAGGACACTGAAGCTTTCTTT
CDR3 protein: CASRREDTEAFF

D gene: TRBD1
J gene: TRBJ1-2
V gene: TRBV6-2/TRBV6-3
clone size: few
CDR3 DNA: TGTGCCAGCAGTTACGACAGGGACTCGTATGGCTACACCTTC
CDR3 protein: CASSYDRDSYGYTF

D gene: NA
J gene: TRBJ1-2
V gene: TRBV6-1
clone size: NA
CDR3 DNA: TGTGCCAGCAGTGAAATTTTACAAGGGGAACACTATGGCTACACCTTC
CDR3 protein: CASSEILQGEHYGYTF

D gene: NA
J gene: TRBJ2-2
V gene: TRBV7-3
clone size: NA
CDR3 DNA: TGTGCCAGCAGCTTAACGGAGACCGGGGAGCTGTTTTTT
CDR3 protein: CASSLTETGELFF

D gene: NA
J gene: TRBJ1-4
V gene: TRBV18
clone size: NA
CDR3 DNA: TGTGCCAGCTCACCAGGGAGCGAGAGGGAAAAACTGTTTTTT
CDR3 protein: CASSPGSEREKLFF

D gene: TRBD2
J gene: TRBJ2-2
V gene: TRBV11-3
clone size: NA
CDR3 DNA: TGTGCCAGCAGCTCGGATACTAGCGGGAGGGTGGAGCTGTTTTTT
CDR3 protein: CASSSDTSGRVELFF